One and the same sample provided the 10 T cell receptor beta chains below, sequenced in a study of T-cell reconstitution after alpha-beta-depleted transplantation in children. The TCRbeta library incorporated unique molecular identifiers. From the PCR reads, TCRdb called clonotypes with MiXCR, one entry per CDR3 protein. The table records over 400,000 distinct CDR3 sequences, around 13% of them present only once. Sequenced here: PBMCs from the stem cell graft donor, sampled from the stem cell graft. Every receptor here comes from a human donor who donated a stem cell graft to a child with combined immunodeficiency.

The J gene is TRBJ1-2, the V gene TRBV7-9, with unresolved D. The ends were cut back, 1 base at V and 7 bases at J, with 4 bases in the middle. The CDR3 spans 11 residues. The germline gives CDR1 SEHNR, CDR2 FQNEAQ (reference sequence). The CDR3 spells CASSLGFGYTF. The CDR3 DNA sequence: TGTGCCAGCAGCTTAGGGTTTGGCTACACCTTC.

This chain joins TRBV7-3 and TRBJ2-3, with 8 bases matching TRBD2. This CDR3 comprises 15 residues. V dropped 0 bases and J dropped 4; count of bases not matched to a gene: 3. Germline V CDR1 and CDR2: SGHTA, FQGTGA. The CDR3 bases are TGTGCCAGCAGCTTAACGTTCGGGGGGGCAGATACGCAGTATTTT. Translated: CASSLTFGGADTQYF.

The rearrangement joins TRBV3-1 to TRBJ2-5; tentatively, D is TRBD2 (5 bases). Germline CDR1 LGHDT, CDR2 YNNKEL (reference sequence). The CDR3 spans 14 residues. With 2 bases removed from V and 5 bases from J, the gap between germline ends came to 12 bases. The CDR3 spells CASSQSTRKETQYF. Written as DNA, the CDR3 is TGTGCCAGCAGCCAATCTACTAGGAAGGAGACCCAGTACTTC.

This chain links TRBV6-1 with TRBJ2-1; TRBD2 agrees at 9 bases. The CDR3 length is 14 residues. Germline V CDR1 and CDR2: MNHNS, SASEGT. V was pared by 8 bases and J by 2 bases, with 4 bases of the junction left unmatched. CDR3 loop: CASVAGEAYNEQFF. CDR3 in DNA: TGTGCCAGCGTAGCGGGAGAGGCCTACAATGAGCAGTTCTTC.

The J gene is TRBJ2-3, the V gene TRBV7-9; D might be TRBD1 (6 bases). The germline V gene has CDR1 SEHNR and CDR2 FQNEAQ (reference sequence). This CDR3 spans 17 amino acids. Trimming removed 4 bases from V and 3 bases from J, with 20 bases in between. The CDR3 protein is CASSSYRVGALTDTQYF. CDR3 DNA: TGTGCCAGCAGCTCCTACCGAGTGGGGGCGCTTACAGATACGCAGTATTTT.

The chain uses TRBV29-1 and TRBJ2-5; D is ambiguous. The length of the CDR3 is 12 residues. The V end was cut by 1 base, the J end by 2 bases, with 5 bases between. Germline CDR1 and CDR2: SQVTM and ANQGSEA. CDR3 protein: CSVEALQETQYF. CDR3 nucleotide sequence: TGCAGCGTTGAAGCCCTACAAGAGACCCAGTACTTC.

The rearrangement links TRBV20-1 to TRBJ2-2; D is ambiguous. Trimming shortened V by 0 bases and J by 9 bases, and 5 bases separated the two germline ends. CDR1 DFQATT and CDR2 SNEGSKA come from the germline V gene (reference sequence). CDR3 length equals 11 residues. DNA of the CDR3: TGCAGTGCTAGAGATAAGAGGGAGCTGTTTTTT. Translation: CSARDKRELFF.

In its sample, this clonotype was seen many times. The V and J genes are TRBV28 and TRBJ2-7; D ambiguous. Looked up from germline, CDR1 is MDHEN and CDR2 is SYDVKM. V was trimmed by 8 bases and J by 5 bases, leaving 10 bases between them. This CDR3 region has 11 residues. The CDR3 region has the DNA TGTGCCAGCGGGCATGGGGACGAGCAGTACTTC. Amino acids: CASGHGDEQYF.

In its sample, this clonotype was seen many times. V and J are TRBV27 and TRBJ2-7; no clear D gene. Germline loops: CDR1 MNHEY, CDR2 SMNVEV (reference sequence). Trimming shortened V by 4 bases and J by 3 bases, and 16 bases separated the two germline ends. The CDR3 loop spans 15 amino acids. In DNA form, the CDR3 reads TGTGCCAGCAGTTCTCCCCTCAGGCGGAGCTACGAGCAGTACTTC. Its translation is CASSSPLRRSYEQYF.

This clonotype appeared many times. The V gene is TRBV29-1, the J gene TRBJ2-7, with 10 bases identical to TRBD1. The CDR3 extends over 12 amino acids. The germline CDR1 and CDR2 sequences are SQVTM and ANQGSEA. J was trimmed by 5 bases and V by 6 bases; bases with no gene match: 4. CDR3 residues: CSVGDRGHEQYF. CDR3 DNA: TGCAGCGTCGGTGACAGGGGGCACGAGCAGTACTTC.